Each of the 30 T cell receptor beta chains below was sequenced from the same sample in a study of Graves' ophthalmopathy and Graves' hyperthyroidism. RNA transcripts yielded amplified TCR beta CDR3 regions. An initial RT-PCR round employing HTBI primers preceded a second-round multiplex PCR. Using its own MiXCR run on the multiplex PCR reads, TCRdb lists one record per CDR3 protein. The sample yields 740,000 or so distinct CDR3 sequences, around 40% seen once. The sequencing sample was made of peripheral blood. These receptors were collected from an adult man with Graves' ophthalmopathy.

This clonotype was counted at least ten times. The genes are TRBV24-1 and TRBJ1-5; 8 nucleotides match TRBD1. Germline CDR1 and CDR2: KGHDR and SFDVKD. Germline trimming cut 6 bases from V and 2 bases from J; bases unmatched to any gene: 5. The CDR3 sequence is 15 residues long. CDR3 amino acids: CATSRQGYGNQPQHF. CDR3 coding DNA: TGTGCCACCAGTAGACAGGGGTATGGCAATCAGCCCCAGCATTTT.

The gene calls are TRBV29-1 and TRBJ1-2; 8 bases agree with TRBD1. CDR3 size: 13 residues. Germline V gives CDR1 SQVTM, CDR2 ANQGSEA. V gave up 4 bases and J gave up 7 bases; unmatched junction bases: 8. The CDR3 sequence is CSVGGQGPSGYTF. CDR3 sequence (DNA): TGCAGCGTTGGCGGACAGGGCCCCAGTGGCTACACCTTC.

CDR3 loop: CAWTHFLDTGELFF. CDR3 bases: TGTGCCTGGACCCACTTTTTGGACACCGGGGAGCTGTTTTTT. This rearrangement joins TRBV25-1 to TRBJ2-2; D unresolved. Germline V gene sequence: CDR1 MGHDK, CDR2 SYGVNS. The CDR3 is made up of 14 amino acids. V was shortened by 11 bases and J by 3 bases, with 16 bases between the two germline ends.

Notes on this clonotype: One junction end does not reproduce the germline sequence, and a read error may be involved. J is TRBJ2-3 and V is TRBV7-6; D call uncertain. This CDR3 comprises 14 residues. Germline loops: CDR1 SGHVS, CDR2 FNYEAQ. CDR3: CASSYVSPTETQYF. For the CDR3, the DNA is TGTGCCAGCAGCTACGTCTCCCCCACAGAGACGCAGTATTTT.

This clonotype was seen a few times. Mismatch with germline at one junction end may stem from a read error. V usage is TRBV7-2 and J usage is TRBJ2-5, with D unresolved. Germline loops: CDR1 SGHTA, CDR2 FQGNSA. CDR3 length equals 15 residues. The CDR3: CASSPSRIEVETQYF. CDR3 DNA sequence: TGCGCCAGCAGTCCGTCTAGGATTGAGGTAGAGACCCAGTACTTC.

This clonotype was detected a few times. The chain joins TRBV20-1 to TRBJ2-5; D is perhaps TRBD1 or TRBD2 (5 bases each). Germline V lookup: CDR1 DFQATT, CDR2 SNEGSKA (reference sequence). V was shortened by 1 base and J by 1 base, with 10 bases between the two germline ends. This CDR3 region has 14 residues. The CDR3 DNA reads TGCAGTGCTAGAGTTTGGGGGACCCAAGAGACCCAGTACTTC. Translating gives CSARVWGTQETQYF.

In this sample, this clonotype turned up a few times. The rearrangement joins TRBV19 to TRBJ1-6; TRBD1 is a possible D gene (5 bases). Germline CDR1 LNHDA, CDR2 SQIVND (reference sequence). This CDR3 is built from 17 residues. Deletions cut 4 bases from V and 5 bases from J, with 18 bases between. DNA of the CDR3: TGTGCCAGTAGTACGATAGACAGCCGTTTGGATAATTCACCCCTCCACTTT. Translation: CASSTIDSRLDNSPLHF.

The table lists this clonotype with many counts. This sequence joins TRBV29-1 and TRBJ1-2; a possible D gene is TRBD1 (6 bases). The CDR3 consists of 11 residues. Trimming pared 5 bases from V and 3 bases from J, leaving 7 bases between. Germline CDR1 SQVTM, CDR2 ANQGSEA. The CDR3 DNA follows: TGCAGCGTTCAGGGGTACTATGGCTACACCTTC. Its protein is CSVQGYYGYTF. The variable domain in full, completed from reference TRBV29-1 and TRBJ1-2, reads SAVISQKPSRDICQRGTSLTIQCQVDSQVTMMFWYRQQPGQSLTLIATANQGSEATYESGFVIDKFPISRPNLTFSTLTVSNMSPEDSSIYLCSVQGYYGYTFGSGTRLTVV.

This clonotype was recorded at least ten times. This chain links TRBV29-1 with TRBJ1-1; perhaps TRBD1 as D (6 bases). The CDR3 extends over 14 amino acids. V lost 6 bases and J 0 bases, leaving 14 bases between the germline ends. The germline CDR1 and CDR2 sequences are SQVTM and ANQGSEA. CDR3 sequence: CSVRGFDLNTEAFF. The DNA for the CDR3 is TGCAGCGTCAGGGGTTTCGACTTGAACACTGAAGCTTTCTTT. Filled out from reference TRBV29-1 and TRBJ1-1, the complete variable domain reads SAVISQKPSRDICQRGTSLTIQCQVDSQVTMMFWYRQQPGQSLTLIATANQGSEATYESGFVIDKFPISRPNLTFSTLTVSNMSPEDSSIYLCSVRGFDLNTEAFFGQGTRLTVV.

The chain joins TRBV2 to TRBJ2-7, with unresolved D. Germline V lookup: CDR1 SNHLY, CDR2 FYNNEI. The CDR3 covers 14 residues. V lost 6 bases to trimming and J lost 5 bases, with 17 bases between them. This CDR3 is CASRERTGYDEQYF. In DNA, the CDR3 is TGTGCCAGCAGAGAAAGGACCGGGTACGACGAGCAGTACTTC.

V gene TRBV4-3 combines with J gene TRBJ2-2, with D unclear. Trimming shortened V by 3 bases and J by 3 bases, and 8 bases separated the two germline ends. CDR1 is LGHNA and CDR2 is YSLEER in the germline V gene. This CDR3 comprises 14 residues. The DNA for the CDR3 is TGCGCCAGCAGCCACCGGACCTACACCGGGGAGCTGTTTTTT. This encodes CASSHRTYTGELFF.

The chain employs TRBV7-3 and TRBJ2-2; 12 bases match TRBD1. There are 15 residues in the CDR3. V lost 5 bases to trimming and J lost 7 bases; unmatched junction nucleotides: 5. The germline V gene encodes CDR1 SGHTA and CDR2 FQGTGA. This chain's CDR3 is CASSPGQGAFGELFF. Written as DNA, the CDR3 is TGTGCCAGCAGCCCGGGACAGGGGGCTTTCGGGGAGCTGTTTTTT.

This clonotype was seen many times. V and J are TRBV7-8 and TRBJ2-7; 13 bases are shared with TRBD2. The junction had 5 bases not matched to a gene; V was cut back by 8 bases and J by 7 bases. This CDR3 region has 13 residues. Germline values: CDR1 SGHVS, CDR2 FQNEAQ. The CDR3 spells CASVLAGGLEQYF. The CDR3 DNA follows: TGTGCCAGCGTACTAGCGGGGGGGCTGGAGCAGTACTTC.

This clonotype appeared a few times. The V call is TRBV5-8, the J call TRBJ2-5; D gene unclear. This CDR3 contains 14 residues. The V gene lost 1 base and the J gene lost 2 bases, with 9 bases spanning the gap. The germline gives CDR1 SGHTS, CDR2 YDEGEE. The CDR3 here is CASSLKTIQETQYF. The CDR3 coding sequence is TGTGCCAGCAGCTTGAAAACCATACAAGAGACCCAGTACTTC.

The rearrangement joins TRBV7-9 to TRBJ2-5; maybe TRBD1 (6 bases). Germline-derived CDR1 and CDR2 are SEHNR and FQNEAQ (reference sequence). CDR3 length equals 16 residues. Trimming removed 2 bases from V and 2 bases from J, with 15 bases in between. The CDR3 DNA is TGTGCCAGCAGCTTATCCAGCAGGGGTGGGCAAGAGACCCAGTACTTC. It codes for CASSLSSRGGQETQYF.

With regard to this clonotype: A much larger clone lies one base from this, so it may be a read error. The chain has TRBV2 and TRBJ1-5; no definite D call. CDR1 is SNHLY, CDR2 FYNNEI, per germline. The germline V and J ends were trimmed by 6 bases and 6 bases, with 9 bases remaining between them. The CDR3 loop spans 12 amino acids. CDR3 nucleotides: TGTGCCAGCAGGAGGAAATCTCAGCCCCAGCATTTT. Translation: CASRRKSQPQHF.

This clonotype has more than one count but fewer than ten. At one end the junction does not follow the germline gene, possibly because of a read error. The chain employs TRBV7-9 and TRBJ1-2; no reliable D call. Germline V lookup: CDR1 SEHNR, CDR2 FQNEAQ (reference sequence). This CDR3 is built from 14 residues. The CDR3 protein is CASSQDNSNYGYTF. CDR3 nucleotide sequence: TGCGCCAGCAGCCAAGACAACAGTAACTATGGCTACACCTTC.

The V gene is TRBV15, the J gene TRBJ2-2, with D hard to call. CDR1 LNHNV and CDR2 YYDKDF come from the germline V gene (reference sequence). With 1 base removed from V and 6 bases from J, the gap between germline ends came to 12 bases. The length of the CDR3 is 15 residues. The CDR3 sequence is CATSRVPSPPGELFF. In DNA, the CDR3 is TGTGCCACCAGCAGAGTCCCTAGTCCCCCCGGGGAGCTGTTTTTT. Variable domain in full (rest from reference TRBV15 and TRBJ2-2): DAMVIQNPRYQVTQFGKPVTLSCSQTLNHNVMYWYQQKSSQAPKLLFHYYDKDFNNEADTPDNFQSRRPNTSFCFLDIRSPGLGDTAMYLCATSRVPSPPGELFFGEGSRLTVL.

The CDR3 loop reads CASSYNPGTGGSREQYF. The CDR3 DNA reads TGTGCCAGCAGCTACAACCCCGGGACAGGGGGGTCTAGAGAGCAGTACTTC. The rearrangement joins TRBV7-2 to TRBJ2-7, with 11 positions matching TRBD1. After removal of 4 bases from V and 7 bases from J, the junction contained 15 bases not matched to a gene. CDR3 length: 17 residues. Germline V gene sequence: CDR1 SGHTA, CDR2 FQGNSA.

The CDR3 bases are TGTGCCAGCAGTGAATACCGCGGAGGCTCCTACGTCCTGACTTTC. It yields the protein CASSEYRGGSYVLTF. The chain employs TRBV25-1 and TRBJ2-6; a weak D match, TRBD2 (5 bases). CDR1 is MGHDK and CDR2 is SYGVNS in the germline V gene. With 0 bases removed from V and 11 bases from J, the gap between germline ends came to 14 bases. The CDR3 spans 15 residues.

The rearrangement links TRBV6-1 to TRBJ1-5; D uncertain. The germline V and J ends were trimmed by 2 bases and 8 bases, with 13 bases remaining between them. The germline CDR1 and CDR2 sequences are MNHNS and SASEGT. The CDR3 totals 14 residues. Here the CDR3 reads CASSENLVYEPQHF. The CDR3 nucleotides are TGTGCCAGCAGTGAAAACTTGGTTTATGAGCCCCAGCATTTT.

This clonotype turned up a few times. This rearrangement joins TRBV2 to TRBJ2-7; TRBD2 agrees at 12 bases. The germline V gene has CDR1 SNHLY and CDR2 FYNNEI. CDR3 length: 15 amino acids. The V segment lost 5 bases and the J segment 4 bases; nucleotides outside the gene matches: 6. CDR3 amino acids: CASSLSTSGSYEQYF. CDR3 in DNA: TGTGCCAGCAGTCTATCGACTAGCGGGAGTTACGAGCAGTACTTC.

This clonotype was counted only a few times. The genes are TRBV12-3 or TRBV12-4 and TRBJ1-2; TRBD1 matches at 8 bases. This CDR3 comprises 16 residues. Trimming cost V 3 bases and J 0 bases; bases outside gene matches: 6. The CDR3 loop is CASSLTGAGTNYGYTF. In DNA, the CDR3 is TGTGCCAGCAGTTTGACAGGGGCGGGAACTAACTATGGCTACACCTTC.

This clonotype was picked up many times. The V call is TRBV2, the J call TRBJ1-3, with D tentatively TRBD1 (5 bases). The V gene lost 5 bases and the J gene lost 4 bases, with 12 bases spanning the gap. Germline V lookup: CDR1 SNHLY, CDR2 FYNNEI. This CDR3 region has 14 residues. CDR3 sequence: CASSPDILGNTIYF. CDR3 bases: TGTGCCAGCAGTCCGGACATCTTAGGAAACACCATATATTTT.

The genes are TRBV10-3 and TRBJ1-5, with D possibly matching TRBD1 (6 bases). Trimming left V 5 bases short and J 2 bases short, with 13 bases between. CDR1 and CDR2 from the germline V gene are ENHRY and SYGVKD. There are 15 residues in the CDR3. This CDR3 is CAISYFRGGNQPQHF. The CDR3 nucleotides read TGTGCCATCAGTTACTTCAGGGGTGGCAATCAGCCCCAGCATTTT.

This clonotype was counted many times. V usage is TRBV7-8 and J usage is TRBJ1-2; D is ambiguous. V shed 5 bases and J shed 4 bases, with 20 bases lying between them. The length of the CDR3 is 16 residues. The germline V gene has CDR1 SGHVS and CDR2 FQNEAQ. For the CDR3, the DNA is TGTGCCAGCAGCCCAAACGTTCGGGGTGTGGGCTATGGCTACACCTTC. This encodes CASSPNVRGVGYGYTF.

Points on this clonotype: This may be a read error, as it is one base from a much larger clone. This sequence joins TRBV10-3 and TRBJ2-7; D is possibly TRBD1 (5 bases). The CDR3 runs 12 residues. Looked up from germline, CDR1 is ENHRY and CDR2 is SYGVKD. The germline V and J ends were trimmed by 6 bases and 1 base, with 7 bases remaining between them. CDR3 nucleotide sequence: TGTGCCATCAGGGCAGGGTCCTACGAGCAGTACTTC. It specifies CAIRAGSYEQYF.

This clonotype was recorded many times. V usage is TRBV7-9 and J usage is TRBJ1-1, with D hard to call. V was trimmed by 7 bases and J by 0 bases, leaving 9 bases between them. CDR1 is SEHNR, CDR2 FQNEAQ, per germline (reference sequence). This CDR3 region has 13 residues. The CDR3 region has the DNA TGTGCCAGCACCCTAACAGTGAACACTGAAGCTTTCTTT. Its protein product is CASTLTVNTEAFF.

This clonotype was seen repeatedly, ten times or more. The rearrangement links TRBV19 to TRBJ1-2; possibly TRBD1 for D (5 bases). The CDR3 extends over 14 amino acids. The germline V gene has CDR1 LNHDA and CDR2 SQIVND (reference sequence). The V end was cut by 6 bases, the J end by 4 bases, with 15 bases between. The CDR3 reads CASSAAGGVYGYTF. DNA of the CDR3: TGTGCCAGTAGCGCGGCCGGGGGTGTCTATGGCTACACCTTC.

This chain joins TRBV25-1 and TRBJ2-3; D uncertain. CDR3 length equals 14 residues. The germline CDR1 and CDR2 sequences are MGHDK and SYGVNS. Trimming left V 3 bases short and J 5 bases short, with 12 bases between. This chain's CDR3 is CASSDSAGRDTQYF. In nucleotides, the CDR3 is TGTGCCAGCAGTGATAGTGCCGGCAGAGATACGCAGTATTTT.